This T cell receptor beta chain was captured in a study of blood T cell repertoires in COVID-19. The repertoire was sequenced with immunoSEQ multiplex PCR; TCRdb's copy has only in-frame clones and lacks some. The data hold 490,000 or so clones, with 85% to 90% observed a single time. This CDR3 spans 18 amino acids. Germline lookup yields CDR1 MGHRA and CDR2 YSYEKL. V dropped 3 bases and J dropped 5; count of bases not matched to a gene: 14. The source is a woman aged 40 to 49 who had recovered from COVID-19. The chain combines TRBV4-1 with TRBJ2-5; 11 positions match TRBD2. Material for sequencing was PBMCs or T cells enriched from blood (not recorded which). The CDR3 nucleotides read TGCGCCAGCAGCCATACGAAACCGATAGCGGGAGGGCTGGAGACCCAGTACTTC. Amino acid sequence: CASSHTKPIAGGLETQYF.